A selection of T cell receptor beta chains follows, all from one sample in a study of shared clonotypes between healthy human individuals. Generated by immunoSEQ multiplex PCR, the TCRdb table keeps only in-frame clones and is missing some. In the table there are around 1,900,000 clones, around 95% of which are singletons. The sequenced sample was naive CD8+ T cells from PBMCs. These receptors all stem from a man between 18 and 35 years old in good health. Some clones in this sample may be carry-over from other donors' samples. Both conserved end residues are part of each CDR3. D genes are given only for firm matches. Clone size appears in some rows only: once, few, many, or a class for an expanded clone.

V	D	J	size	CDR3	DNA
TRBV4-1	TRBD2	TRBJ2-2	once	CASSQGRGSLNTGELFF	TGCGCCAGCAGCCAAGGGCGGGGGTCCCTGAACACCGGGGAGCTGTTTTTT
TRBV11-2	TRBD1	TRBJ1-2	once	CASSLGPDRENTF	TGTGCCAGCAGCTTAGGCCCGGACAGGGAGAACACCTTC
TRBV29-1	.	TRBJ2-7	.	CSVELVGGWEQYF	TGCAGCGTTGAACTAGTGGGAGGTTGGGAGCAGTACTTC
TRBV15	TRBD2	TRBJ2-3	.	CATSSETGTSGNLGTDTQYF	TGTGCCACCAGCAGTGAAACCGGGACTAGCGGGAATTTGGGCACAGATACGCAGTATTTT
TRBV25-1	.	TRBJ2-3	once	CASSLWGVVTDTQYF	TGTGCCAGCAGTCTATGGGGGGTCGTAACAGATACGCAGTATTTT
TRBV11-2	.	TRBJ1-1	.	CGTNTEAFF	TGTGGGACGAACACTGAAGCTTTCTTT
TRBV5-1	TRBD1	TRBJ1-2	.	CASSSGTGYIFHYGYTF	TGCGCCAGCAGCTCCGGGACAGGGTATATCTTCCACTATGGCTACACCTTC
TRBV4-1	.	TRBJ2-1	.	CASSQAVQGRLGEQFF	TGCGCCAGCAGCCAAGCTGTCCAGGGGAGACTCGGTGAGCAGTTCTTC
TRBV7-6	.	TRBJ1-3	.	CASSSEGGFPSSGNTIYF	TGTGCCAGCAGCTCGGAAGGGGGATTCCCGAGCTCTGGAAACACCATATATTTT
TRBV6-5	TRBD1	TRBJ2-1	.	CASSYRDSPYNEQFF	TGTGCCAGCAGTTACCGGGACAGCCCCTACAATGAGCAGTTCTTC
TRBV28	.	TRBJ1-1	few	CASSLFGRPGGF	TGTGCCAGCAGTTTATTTGGTCGGCCTGGAGGCTTT
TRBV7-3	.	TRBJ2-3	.	CASSLFLASTDTQYF	TGTGCCAGCAGCTTATTTCTAGCTTCCACAGATACGCAGTATTTT
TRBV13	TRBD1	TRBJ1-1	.	CASSLTGGEDTEAFF	TGTGCCAGCAGCTTGACAGGGGGCGAGGACACTGAAGCTTTCTTT
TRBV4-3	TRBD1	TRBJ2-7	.	CASSQEGDRGLYEQYF	TGCGCCAGCAGCCAAGAGGGGGACAGGGGACTCTACGAGCAGTACTTC
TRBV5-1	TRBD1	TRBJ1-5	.	CASSLDRGRGQPQHF	TGCGCCAGCAGCCTGGACAGGGGGCGAGGTCAGCCCCAGCATTTT
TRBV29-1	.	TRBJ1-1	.	CSVGELYMNTEAFF	TGCAGCGTTGGGGAGCTTTACATGAACACTGAAGCTTTCTTT
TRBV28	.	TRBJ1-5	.	CASSPDRDQPQHF	TGTGCCAGCAGTCCCGACAGAGATCAGCCCCAGCATTTT
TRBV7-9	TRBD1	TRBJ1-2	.	CASSLAGRGLDGYTF	TGTGCCAGCAGCTTAGCGGGGAGGGGGCTCGATGGCTACACCTTC
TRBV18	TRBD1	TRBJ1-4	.	CASSPDRGAGKLFF	TGTGCCAGCTCACCAGACAGGGGAGCAGGAAAACTGTTTTTT
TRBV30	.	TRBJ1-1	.	CAWSLENTEAFF	TGTGCCTGGAGTCTTGAAAACACTGAAGCTTTCTTT
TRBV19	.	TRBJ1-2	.	CASSIARVGYTF	TGTGCCAGTAGTATAGCTCGGGTCGGCTACACCTTC
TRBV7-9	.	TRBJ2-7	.	CASSPGRRGSYEQYF	TGTGCCAGCAGCCCAGGACGGCGAGGCTCCTACGAGCAGTACTTC
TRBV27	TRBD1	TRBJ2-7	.	CATRDRSYEQYF	TGTGCCACCCGGGACAGATCCTACGAGCAGTACTTC
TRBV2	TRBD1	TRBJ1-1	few	CASSERTGGTEAFF	TGTGCCAGCAGTGAACGGACAGGGGGCACTGAAGCTTTCTTT
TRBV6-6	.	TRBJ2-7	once	CASSYASTGVEQYF	TGTGCCAGCAGTTACGCCTCGACGGGGGTCGAGCAGTACTTC
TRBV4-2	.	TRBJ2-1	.	CASSQAITESSYNEQFF	TGTGCCAGCAGCCAAGCTATTACCGAGAGCTCCTACAATGAGCAGTTCTTC
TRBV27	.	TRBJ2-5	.	CASSLGGVGETQYF	TGTGCCAGCAGTTTAGGAGGGGTAGGCGAGACCCAGTACTTC
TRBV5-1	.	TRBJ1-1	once	CASRPYLLTGTINLDTEAFF	TGCGCCAGCAGACCATATCTATTAACCGGGACAATAAACCTCGACACTGAAGCTTTCTTT
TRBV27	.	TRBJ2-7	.	CASRDTQHYEQYF	TGTGCCAGCCGGGACACACAACACTACGAGCAGTACTTC
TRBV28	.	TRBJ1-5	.	CASSFLGFQPQHF	TGTGCCAGCAGTTTTCTCGGGTTCCAGCCCCAGCATTTT
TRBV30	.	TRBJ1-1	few	CAWSTRGVVEAFF	TGTGCCTGGAGTACCCGAGGGGTAGTCGAAGCTTTCTTT
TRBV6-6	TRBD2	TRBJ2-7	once	CASSWTSGTYEQYF	TGTGCCAGCAGTTGGACTAGTGGGACCTACGAGCAGTACTTC
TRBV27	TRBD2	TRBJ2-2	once	CASSLGNLAGGTGELFF	TGTGCCAGCAGTTTGGGGAACCTAGCGGGAGGGACCGGGGAGCTGTTTTTT
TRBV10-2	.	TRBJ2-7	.	CASERLGTYEQYF	TGCGCCAGCGAGAGACTAGGAACCTACGAGCAGTACTTC